This note documents a single T cell receptor (beta chain) sequence. Its antigen remains unknown. During the collection period, no donor immune events like infections were recorded. The record originates from a study of identifying expanded T cells in peripheral blood. Clones were sequenced by immunoSEQ multiplex PCR, and TCRdb holds only the in-frame ones, with some missing. The sample has about 82,000 clones, about 90% seen once. Trimming cost V 5 bases and J 6 bases, with 17 bases left between them. Germline V lookup: CDR1 SGHDT, CDR2 YYEEEE. This CDR3 has 14 amino acids. Study observations and caveats: Variance in clone template counts between two-week samples significantly increased with total template count across all healthy donors.

Sequencing was done on a sample of blood. V usage is TRBV5-6 and J usage is TRBJ1-2, with D possibly TRBD1 on 5 matching bases. This sequence was found in a person aged 18 to 70 in good health. The CDR3 sequence is CASRLAGGSDGYTF. The CDR3 coding sequence is TGTGCCAGCAGGCTGGCGGGGGGGTCTGATGGCTACACCTTC.